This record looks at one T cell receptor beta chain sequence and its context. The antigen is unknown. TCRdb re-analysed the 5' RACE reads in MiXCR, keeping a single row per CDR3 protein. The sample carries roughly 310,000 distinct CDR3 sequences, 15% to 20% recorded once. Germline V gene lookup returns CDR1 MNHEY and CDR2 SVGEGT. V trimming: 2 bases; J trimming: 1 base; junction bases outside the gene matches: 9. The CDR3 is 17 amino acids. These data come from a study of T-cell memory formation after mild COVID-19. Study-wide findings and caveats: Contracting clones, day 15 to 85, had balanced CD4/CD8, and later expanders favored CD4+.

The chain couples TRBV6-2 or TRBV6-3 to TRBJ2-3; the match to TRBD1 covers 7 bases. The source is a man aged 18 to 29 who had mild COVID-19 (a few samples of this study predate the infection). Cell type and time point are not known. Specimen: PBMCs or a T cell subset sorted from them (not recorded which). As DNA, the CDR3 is TGTGCCAGCAGTTACGACCTCGACAGGGTGGGCACAGATACGCAGTATTTT. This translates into CASSYDLDRVGTDTQYF.